The clone carrying this TCR beta chain has a handful of counts. Its matching antigen is unknown. This CDR3 spans 14 amino acids. CDR1 and CDR2 (germline): SNHLY, FYNNEI. The V gene lost 0 bases and the J gene lost 9 bases, with 12 bases spanning the gap. This entry belongs to a study of T cell responses to AZD1222 COVID-19 vaccine. The study, taken as a whole, reports: Only a handful of AZD1222 recipients, five to seven in all, had baseline seropositivity. Donors in the cohort were predominantly white British and more often female, and clonal diversity was possibly underestimated. Spike-specific TCRs gained breadth and depth after people received two AZD1222 doses. Of spike-specific TCRs, nearly half reportedly target regions left unmutated in variants.

Method: immunoSEQ multiplex PCR; TCRdb's copy keeps in-frame clones and lacks some. The data show some 180,000 clones, 85% to 90% seen once. The source material was peripheral blood, sampled on day 0 of AZD1222 vaccination. The sequence was collected from an adult in good health. The J gene is TRBJ2-1, the V gene TRBV2; D might be TRBD2 (6 bases). The CDR3 is CASSEAEGRSEQFF. In nucleotides, the CDR3 is TGTGCCAGCAGTGAAGCGGAGGGAAGGTCTGAGCAGTTCTTC.